This TCR beta chain was found in a study of blood T cells in healthy people across ages. This clonotype was observed a handful of times. What it binds is not known. Germline V gene lookup returns CDR1 LGHDT and CDR2 YNNKEL (reference sequence). Germline trimming cut 3 bases from V and 3 bases from J; bases unmatched to any gene: 7. This CDR3 spans 15 amino acids. Then a second PCR, running roughly 7 to 12 cycles, was carried out with a sample-barcoded 5' primer and a J-beta primer mix. TCRdb fed the 5' RACE reads into MiXCR, producing one record per CDR3 protein. The table includes around 1.7 million distinct CDR3 sequences, 28% detected once. Peripheral blood samples of roughly 9.8 milliliters were drawn from each donor. Study conclusions and caveats: A roughly linear age-dependent decrease characterized TCR beta diversity per million T cells.

Sequenced material: blood. The rearrangement links TRBV3-1 to TRBJ1-1; 7 bases match TRBD1. The origin of this receptor is a young woman in good health. CDR3 DNA: TGTGCCAGCAGCCAGCGTCGAGGGGGCCACACTGAAGCTTTCTTT. Protein sequence: CASSQRRGGHTEAFF.